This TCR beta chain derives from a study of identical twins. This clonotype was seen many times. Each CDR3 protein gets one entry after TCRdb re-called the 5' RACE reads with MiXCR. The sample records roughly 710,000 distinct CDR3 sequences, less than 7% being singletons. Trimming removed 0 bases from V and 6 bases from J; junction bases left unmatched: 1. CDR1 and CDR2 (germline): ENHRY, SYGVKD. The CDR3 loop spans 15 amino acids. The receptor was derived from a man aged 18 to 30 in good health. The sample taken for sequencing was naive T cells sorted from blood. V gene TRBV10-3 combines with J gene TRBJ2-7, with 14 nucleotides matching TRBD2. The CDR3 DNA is TGTGCCATCAGTGAGTCGACTAGCGGGAGGGGCGAGCAGTACGTC. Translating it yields CAISESTSGRGEQYV.